These T cell receptor beta chains were read from a single sample in a study of blood T cell dynamics during melanoma immunotherapy. Produced via immunoSEQ multiplex PCR; TCRdb's table is partial and in-frame only. The sample includes under 15,000 clones, 88% of them seen just once. The material sequenced was blood, taken from a patient treated with checkpoint blockade. All receptors come from a human donor with melanoma. CDR3s include the opening cysteine and the closing phenylalanine or tryptophan. Fields, in order: J gene, V gene, D gene, clone size, CDR3 length, CDR3 DNA, CDR3 protein. D genes are given only for firm matches. Some rows mark clone size as missing; the rest say once, few, many or name a class of expanded clone.

>TRBJ2-2|TRBV29-1|TRBD1|.|14
TGCAGCGTGAAGGGGACAGGGGTGTTCGGGGAGCTGTTTTTT
CSVKGTGVFGELFF
>TRBJ2-7|TRBV11-1|TRBD1|.|14
TGTGCCAGCAGTTTCTACAGGGGTACCTACGAGCAGTACTTC
CASSFYRGTYEQYF
>TRBJ2-5|TRBV11-2|TRBD2|.|15
TGTGCCAGCAGCTTAGGCGGGGGGGCCGGAGAGACCCAGTACTTC
CASSLGGGAGETQYF
>TRBJ1-5|TRBV4-1|TRBD1|.|17
TGCGCCAGCAGCCCTGGACAGGGGGCCCTTAGCAATCAGCCCCAGCATTTT
CASSPGQGALSNQPQHF
>TRBJ1-4|TRBV19|.|.|14
TGTGCCAGTAGTATCGACGGCCTTAATGAAAAACTGTTTTTT
CASSIDGLNEKLFF
>TRBJ2-7|TRBV29-1|.|.|13
TGCAGCGTTGAAGATTGGGGAGCCAACGAGCAGTACTTC
CSVEDWGANEQYF
>TRBJ2-1|TRBV18|.|.|12
TGTGCCAGCATGAGGGGAAACAATGAGCAGTTCTTC
CASMRGNNEQFF
>TRBJ2-1|TRBV11-2|TRBD2|.|14
TGTGCCAGCAGCCCGGAGCGCCTGAGCGGGGGGCAGTTCTTC
CASSPERLSGGQFF
>TRBJ2-7|TRBV30|.|.|14
TGTGCCTGGGAGAAAGGGCCACGAGTCCGCGAGCAGTACTTC
CAWEKGPRVREQYF
>TRBJ2-4|TRBV10-3|TRBD2|once|20
TGTGCCATCAGTGAGTCGGTAAGCGGGAGGGGCCCCCTAGCCAAAAACATTCAGTACTTC
CAISESVSGRGPLAKNIQYF
>TRBJ2-5|TRBV6-5|TRBD1|.|16
TGTGCCAGCAGTTACTCTTTTTGGGACAGCCAAGAGACCCAGTACTTC
CASSYSFWDSQETQYF
>TRBJ1-2|TRBV27|.|.|16
TGTGCCAGCAGTTTATCCGTGTGGGGGCCTAACTATGGCTACACCTTC
CASSLSVWGPNYGYTF
>TRBJ2-3|TRBV5-1|.|.|14
TGCGCCAGCAGCCGGGGACAATACACAGATACGCAGTATTTT
CASSRGQYTDTQYF
>TRBJ1-1|TRBV13|.|.|13
TGTGCCAGCAGCTTAGGGAGGTCCTTGGGAGCTTTCTTT
CASSLGRSLGAFF
>TRBJ2-3|TRBV19|.|.|13
TGTGCCAGTAGCAATGCCAACACAGATACGCAGTATTTT
CASSNANTDTQYF
>TRBJ2-7|TRBV30|TRBD1|.|14
TGTGCCTGGTTGCCGGGACAGGGGATCTACGAGCAGTACTTC
CAWLPGQGIYEQYF
>TRBJ2-7|TRBV6-1|TRBD2|.|15
TGTGCCAGCAGTTTCCTTGGCGGGGGGACCTACGAGCAGTACTTC
CASSFLGGGTYEQYF
>TRBJ1-4|TRBV6-1|.|once|16
TGTGCCAGCAGTGAAGCGGGGGCGTCCCTGGGTGAAAAACTGTTTTTT
CASSEAGASLGEKLFF
>TRBJ1-1|TRBV19|TRBD1|.|14
TGTGCCAGTAACACAGACAGGGGGCGTTCTGAAGCTTTCTTT
CASNTDRGRSEAFF
>TRBJ1-2|TRBV29-1|TRBD1|.|13
TGCAGCGTTGTAGGCCAGGGGGCATTTGGCTACACCTTC
CSVVGQGAFGYTF
>TRBJ1-2|TRBV7-9|.|.|14
TGTGCCAGCAGCGCGGCAGGGGTTCTCTATGGCTACACCTTC
CASSAAGVLYGYTF
>TRBJ1-2|TRBV29-1|.|.|12
TGCAGCGCCCTCGACGAGAACTATGGCTACACCTTC
CSALDENYGYTF
>TRBJ2-3|TRBV5-1|TRBD2|.|17
TGCGCCAGCAGGACTAGCGGGGGGGTGAGGGTCCCAGATACGCAGTATTTT
CASRTSGGVRVPDTQYF
>TRBJ2-5|TRBV10-1|.|.|13
TGCGCCAGCACGCGACAGGTGGGCGAGACCCAGTACTTC
CASTRQVGETQYF
>TRBJ1-3|TRBV7-8|.|.|13
TGTGCCAGCAGCACAGGAACCAGAAACACCATATATTTT
CASSTGTRNTIYF
>TRBJ2-1|TRBV29-1|.|.|13
TGCAGCGTTGAAATCCGTGTCTACCATGAGCAGTTCTTC
CSVEIRVYHEQFF
>TRBJ1-5|TRBV27|.|.|13
TGTGCCAGCAGTTTTGAAAGAGGTCAGCCCCAGCATTTT
CASSFERGQPQHF
>TRBJ2-5|TRBV2|TRBD1|.|13
TGTGCCAGCAGTGAATACAGGGGTGAGACCCAGTACTTC
CASSEYRGETQYF
>TRBJ2-3|TRBV6-6|.|.|13
TGTGCCAGCAGTCGACGGGGAGGAGATACGCAGTATTTT
CASSRRGGDTQYF
>TRBJ2-7|TRBV11-2|TRBD2|.|16
TGTGCCAGCAGCTTAGAACTAGCGGGGAACTCCTACGAGCAGTACTTC
CASSLELAGNSYEQYF
>TRBJ2-7|TRBV11-2|.|once|12
TGTGCCAGCAGCTTAACAAAAAACGAGCAGTACTTC
CASSLTKNEQYF
>TRBJ2-6|TRBV5-1|.|.|15
TGCGCCAGCAGCCCCGGGAACTCTGGGGCCAACGTCCTGACTTTC
CASSPGNSGANVLTF
>TRBJ2-5|TRBV7-9|.|.|15
TGTGCCAGCAGCTTAGCGGGCACAGAACAAGAGACCCAGTACTTC
CASSLAGTEQETQYF
>TRBJ2-7|TRBV6-5|.|.|14
TGTGCCAGCAGCTATAGACGGTTCTCCTACGAGCAGTACTTC
CASSYRRFSYEQYF
>TRBJ2-5|TRBV19|.|.|14
TGTGCCAGTAGCCTAACAGGCCCTTCAGGGACCCAGTACTTC
CASSLTGPSGTQYF
>TRBJ1-3|TRBV5-6|TRBD1|.|14
TGTGCCAGCAGCCAGACAGGGGCTGGAAACACCATATATTTT
CASSQTGAGNTIYF
>TRBJ1-5|TRBV7-6|.|.|15
TGTGCCAGCAGCTTAGGTGGGGGGTATAATCAGCCCCAGCATTTT
CASSLGGGYNQPQHF
>TRBJ2-1|TRBV6-1|TRBD2|.|15
TGTGCCAGCAGTGAATTGGGGACTAGATACAATGAGCAGTTCTTC
CASSELGTRYNEQFF
>TRBJ2-5|TRBV7-9|.|.|17
TGTGCCAGCAGCCTTTTAGGGGTTTGGGGGGTCCAAGAGACCCAGTACTTC
CASSLLGVWGVQETQYF
>TRBJ1-2|TRBV7-9|.|.|14
TGTGCCAGCAGCTTAGTCCGTAGGGGTTATGGCTACACCTTC
CASSLVRRGYGYTF
>TRBJ2-6|TRBV2|TRBD1|.|18
TGTGCCAGCAGTGAAGCGCAGGGGGCGCATGCTGGGGCCAACGTCCTGACTTTC
CASSEAQGAHAGANVLTF
>TRBJ1-3|TRBV7-9|.|.|13
TGTGCCAGCAGCTTCGCGGGGCCAAACACCATATATTTT
CASSFAGPNTIYF
>TRBJ1-6|TRBV7-2|.|once|15
TGTGCCAGCAGCTTAGTAACCGGGAGGTATTCACCCCTCCACTTT
CASSLVTGRYSPLHF
>TRBJ2-2|TRBV7-2|TRBD2|.|14
TGTGCCAGCAGCCCAGGACTAGGCGCCGGGGAGCTGTTTTTT
CASSPGLGAGELFF
>TRBJ2-3|TRBV5-1|TRBD2|.|16
TGCGCCAGCAGCCTAATAGCGGGGCCCCGCACAGATACGCAGTATTTT
CASSLIAGPRTDTQYF
>TRBJ1-1|TRBV7-3|.|large|13
TGTGCCAGCAGCTTACGGGGAGCCACTGAAGCTTTCTTT
CASSLRGATEAFF
>TRBJ2-5|TRBV7-7|.|.|15
TGTGCCAGCAGCTTATTCTTAGCCCAGGGGGAGACCCAGTACTTC
CASSLFLAQGETQYF
>TRBJ2-1|TRBV9|TRBD1|.|14
TGTGCCAGCAGCGTAGAGGGGGCGGTAGAGGAGCAGTTCTTC
CASSVEGAVEEQFF
>TRBJ2-1|TRBV11-1|TRBD2|.|19
TGTGCCAGCAGCTCTGTTCTATGGACTAGCGGGTACTCCTACAATGAGCAGTTCTTC
CASSSVLWTSGYSYNEQFF